This record covers a single TCR beta chain. The antigen remains unidentified. The data belong to a study of cytomegalovirus exposure and HLA in healthy donors. Study-wide points: Follow-up analysis later connected one missense variant in DCLRE1C with trimming of TCR beta V- and J-genes. Clonal expansion was found to be greater in HLA-associated TCR beta chains than in equally common others in a later analysis.

Trimming pared 7 bases from V and 5 bases from J, leaving 13 bases between. The CDR3 consists of 13 residues. Germline assignment: CDR1 MNHEY and CDR2 SVGAGI. The PCR had 60 Vbeta and 13 Jbeta primers. Repertoires were generated with immunoSEQ multiplex PCR, while TCRdb's copy carries only in-frame clones and drops some. The top ten clones hold around 1.5% of a sample with some 160,000 clones, around 74% of them seen once. Sequenced material: PBMCs. The chain joins TRBV6-5 to TRBJ2-3; D might be TRBD2 (5 bases). The source is a woman aged 25 to 39 in good health and CMV-seronegative. The DNA of the CDR3 is TGTGCCAGCACCCCGTCCCGGGGAGATACGCAGTATTTT. It codes for CASTPSRGDTQYF.